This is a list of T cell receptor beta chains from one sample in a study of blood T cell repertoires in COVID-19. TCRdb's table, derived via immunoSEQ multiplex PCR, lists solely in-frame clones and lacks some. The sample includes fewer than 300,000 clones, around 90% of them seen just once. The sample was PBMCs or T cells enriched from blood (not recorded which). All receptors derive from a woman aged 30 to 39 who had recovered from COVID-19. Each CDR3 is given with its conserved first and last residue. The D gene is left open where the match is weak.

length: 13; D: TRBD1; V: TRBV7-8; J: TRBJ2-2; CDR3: CATSDRANGELFF; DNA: TGTGCCACCTCGGACAGGGCGAACGGGGAGCTGTTTTTT
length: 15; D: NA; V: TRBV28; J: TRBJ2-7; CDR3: CASSAGHLSSYEQYF; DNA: TGTGCCAGCAGTGCCGGACATTTGTCCTCCTACGAGCAGTACTTC
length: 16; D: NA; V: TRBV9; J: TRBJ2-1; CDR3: CASSVGGQGFDNEQFF; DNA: TGTGCCAGCAGCGTAGGGGGTCAGGGGTTCGACAATGAGCAGTTCTTC
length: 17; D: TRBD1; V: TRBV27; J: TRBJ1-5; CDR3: CASSPLRQGGLNQPQHF; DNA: TGTGCCAGCAGTCCGTTACGACAGGGTGGATTGAATCAGCCCCAGCATTTT
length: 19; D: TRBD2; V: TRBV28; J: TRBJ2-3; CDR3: CASSSPLWASGRRTDTQYF; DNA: TGTGCCAGCAGTTCCCCCCTTTGGGCTAGCGGGAGACGAACAGATACGCAGTATTTT
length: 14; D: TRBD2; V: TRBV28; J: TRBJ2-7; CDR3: CASIQGTSGYEQYF; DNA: TGTGCCAGCATCCAAGGGACTAGCGGATACGAGCAGTACTTC
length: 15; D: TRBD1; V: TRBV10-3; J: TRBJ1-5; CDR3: CAISEGGDGNQPQHF; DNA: TGTGCCATCAGTGAAGGGGGCGATGGCAATCAGCCCCAGCATTTT
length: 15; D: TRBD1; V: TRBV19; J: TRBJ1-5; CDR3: CASKVGQGESQPQHF; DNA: TGTGCCAGTAAAGTGGGACAGGGGGAAAGTCAGCCCCAGCATTTT
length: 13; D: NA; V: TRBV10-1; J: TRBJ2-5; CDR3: CASSGQFGETQYF; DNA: TGCGCCAGCAGTGGACAGTTTGGAGAGACCCAGTACTTC
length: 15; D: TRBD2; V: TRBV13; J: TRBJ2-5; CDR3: CASSSLAGGLETQYF; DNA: TGTGCCAGCAGCTCCCTAGCGGGAGGACTGGAGACCCAGTACTTC
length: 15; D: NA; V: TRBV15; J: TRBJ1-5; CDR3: CATSRERISNQPQHF; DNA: TGTGCCACCAGCAGAGAGCGGATTAGCAATCAGCCCCAGCATTTT
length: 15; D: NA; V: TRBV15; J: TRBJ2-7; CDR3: CATSGTRGFAYEQYF; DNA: TGTGCCACCAGCGGAACCCGGGGGTTCGCCTACGAGCAGTACTTC
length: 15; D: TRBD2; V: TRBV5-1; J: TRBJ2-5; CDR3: CASSLTAGGKETQYF; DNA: TGCGCCAGCAGCTTGACGGCGGGAGGGAAAGAGACCCAGTACTTC
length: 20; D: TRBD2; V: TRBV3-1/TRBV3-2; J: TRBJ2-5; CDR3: CASSQTTGTSGSWGQETQYF; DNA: TGTGCCAGCAGCCAGACAACCGGGACTAGCGGGAGTTGGGGTCAAGAGACCCAGTACTTC
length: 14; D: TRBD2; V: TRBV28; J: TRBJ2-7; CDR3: CASSSGLAVYEQYF; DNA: TGTGCCAGCAGTTCGGGACTAGCGGTATACGAGCAGTACTTC
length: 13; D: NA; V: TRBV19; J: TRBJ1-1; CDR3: CASSIVENPEAFF; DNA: TGTGCCAGTAGTATAGTTGAGAACCCAGAAGCTTTCTTT
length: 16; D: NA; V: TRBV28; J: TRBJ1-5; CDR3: CASSLGGADSNQPQHF; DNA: TGTGCCAGCAGTTTAGGGGGGGCAGATAGCAATCAGCCCCAGCATTTT
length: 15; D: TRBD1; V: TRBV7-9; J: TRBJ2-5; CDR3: CASSLGQSTGETQYF; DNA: TGTGCCAGCAGCTTAGGACAGTCGACAGGGGAGACCCAGTACTTC
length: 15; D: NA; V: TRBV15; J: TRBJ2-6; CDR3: CATSSLAAGANVLTF; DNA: TGTGCCACCAGCAGTCTGGCAGCTGGGGCCAACGTCCTGACTTTC
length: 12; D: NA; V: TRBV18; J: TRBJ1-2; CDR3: CASSPRGRGNTF; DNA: TGTGCCAGCTCACCCCGGGGCCGGGGGAACACCTTC
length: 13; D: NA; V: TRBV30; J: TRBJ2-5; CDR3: CAWSGHLGETQYF; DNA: TGTGCCTGGAGTGGGCACCTTGGAGAGACCCAGTACTTC
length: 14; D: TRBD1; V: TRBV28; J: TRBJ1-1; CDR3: CASSITGTGTEAFF; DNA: TGTGCCAGCAGCATTACCGGGACAGGGACCGAAGCTTTCTTT
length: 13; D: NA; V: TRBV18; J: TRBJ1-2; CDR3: CASSPGPPAGYTF; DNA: TGTGCCAGCTCACCTGGCCCCCCCGCTGGCTACACCTTC
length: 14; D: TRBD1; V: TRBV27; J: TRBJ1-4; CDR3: CASGGTAVNEKLFF; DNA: TGTGCCAGCGGAGGGACAGCGGTTAATGAAAAACTGTTTTTT
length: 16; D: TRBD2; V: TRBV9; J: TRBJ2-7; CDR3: CASSVARLAGDNEQYF; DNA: TGTGCCAGCAGCGTAGCCCGACTAGCGGGAGATAACGAGCAGTACTTC
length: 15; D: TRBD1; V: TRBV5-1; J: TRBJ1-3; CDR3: CASSLSGGAGNTIYF; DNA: TGCGCCAGCAGCTTATCAGGGGGAGCTGGAAACACCATATATTTT
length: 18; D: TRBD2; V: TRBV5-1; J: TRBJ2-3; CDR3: CASSLGLGTSTRTDTQYF; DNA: TGCGCCAGCAGCTTGGGACTAGGGACTAGCACGCGCACAGATACGCAGTATTTT
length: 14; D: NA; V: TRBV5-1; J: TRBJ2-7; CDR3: CASRPRTAGYEQYF; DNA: TGCGCCAGCAGGCCCCGTACGGCGGGATACGAGCAGTACTTC
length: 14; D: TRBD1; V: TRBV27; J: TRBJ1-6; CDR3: CASSPDRGSSPLHF; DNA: TGTGCCAGCAGCCCCGACAGGGGTAGTTCACCCCTCCACTTT
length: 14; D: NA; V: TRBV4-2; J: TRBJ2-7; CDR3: CASSQDKVGHEQYF; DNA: TGTGCCAGCAGCCAAGATAAGGTGGGCCACGAGCAGTACTTC
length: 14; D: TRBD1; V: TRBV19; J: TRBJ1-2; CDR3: CASTTGQGIGGYTF; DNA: TGTGCCAGTACAACGGGACAGGGGATCGGTGGCTACACCTTC